The 11 T cell receptor beta chains below all came from one sample that was sequenced in a study of shared clonotypes between healthy human individuals. TCRdb's copy holds only in-frame clones and misses some; the assay was immunoSEQ multiplex PCR. Here the sample spans 450,000 to 650,000 clones, around 77% being singletons. Sequenced material: PBMCs. The receptors derive from a woman aged 40 to 50 in good health. Some clones in this sample may be carry-over from other donors' samples.

This clone was counted only a few times. With a far larger clone one base away, a read error is the likely cause. The same CDR3 can be traced to other DNA sequences in this sample. The chain has TRBV30 and TRBJ2-6; D is possibly TRBD1 (5 bases). From germline, CDR1 is GTSNPN and CDR2 SVGIG (reference sequence). There are 13 residues in the CDR3. The CDR3 is CAWSFGGANVLTF. Written as DNA, the CDR3 is TGTGCCTGGAGTTTTGGTGGGGCCAACGTTCTGACTTTC.

The V call is TRBV10-1, the J call TRBJ2-3, with D hard to call. Per germline, CDR1 WNHNN and CDR2 SYGVQD (reference sequence). V lost 2 bases to trimming and J lost 7 bases, with 13 bases between them. The CDR3 is made up of 14 amino acids. CDR3 in amino acids: CASSEADEAYTQYF. The CDR3 nucleotides read TGCGCCAGCAGTGAGGCTGACGAGGCATATACGCAGTATTTT.

This chain's CDR3 is CASSWSRGDTQYF. The CDR3 DNA reads TGTGCCAGCAGCTGGAGCCGAGGAGATACGCAGTATTTT. This chain links TRBV7-2 with TRBJ2-3; no clear D. With 4 bases removed from V and 5 bases from J, the gap between germline ends came to 10 bases. The germline CDR1 and CDR2 sequences are SGHTA and FQGNSA. The CDR3 loop spans 13 amino acids.

Written as DNA, the CDR3 is TGTGCCAGCAGTTTATGGGGACAGGGGTGGCAGGACACAGATACGCAGTATTTT. Translation: CASSLWGQGWQDTDTQYF. The chain joins TRBV28 to TRBJ2-3; 10 bases map to TRBD1. The CDR3 consists of 18 residues. The trim removed 0 bases at V and 2 bases at J, leaving 8 bases unmatched. The V gene's germline CDR1 is MDHEN and CDR2 SYDVKM.

The chain employs TRBV7-8 and TRBJ2-3, with D maybe TRBD1 (5 bases). The V gene's germline CDR1 is SGHVS and CDR2 FQNEAQ. This CDR3 has 20 residues. The V gene lost 1 base and the J gene lost 0 bases, with 23 bases spanning the gap. CDR3 nucleotide sequence: TGTGCCAGCAGCTTAGTTCCCCCCGTCCCCAGGGTATTGAGCACAGATACGCAGTATTTT. Translating gives CASSLVPPVPRVLSTDTQYF.

In DNA form, the CDR3 reads TGCAGCGTTGGGGACAGGGGCACCGGGGAGCTGTTTTTT. This encodes CSVGDRGTGELFF. The chain has TRBV29-1 and TRBJ2-2, with TRBD1 identical over 10 bases. The germline V gene has CDR1 SQVTM and CDR2 ANQGSEA. The length of the CDR3 is 13 residues. V shed 4 bases, J shed 4 bases, and the junction held 0 bases outside the gene matches.

The V and J genes are TRBV7-2 and TRBJ1-1, with D tentatively TRBD1 (5 bases). The CDR3 is 16 amino acids. Between the trimmed V and J ends, which lost 6 bases and 3 bases, there was a span of 20 bases. CDR1 and CDR2 (germline): SGHTA, FQGNSA. The CDR3 coding sequence is TGTGCCAGCAGTACCTACCCGCGGGGGGATTACACTGAAGCTTTCTTT. It specifies CASSTYPRGDYTEAFF.

In its sample, this clone was seen many times. The rearrangement uses TRBV28 and TRBJ1-5, with 7 bases that match TRBD1. The germline V gene encodes CDR1 MDHEN and CDR2 SYDVKM. The CDR3 is 16 residues long. V lost 5 bases to trimming and J lost 0 bases; unmatched junction nucleotides: 7. The CDR3 here is CASSTTGQASNQPQHF. The CDR3 bases are TGTGCCAGCAGTACGACCGGACAGGCTAGCAATCAGCCCCAGCATTTT.

Worth noting for this clone: A much larger clone lies a single base off, so this may be a read error. This chain links TRBV11-2 with TRBJ2-7; the D is unclear. Germline values: CDR1 SGHAT, CDR2 FQNNGV. The CDR3 is made up of 11 amino acids. The V end lost 3 bases, the J end lost 1 base, and 1 base lay between the germline ends. CDR3 residues: CASSFSYEQYF. The DNA for the CDR3 is TGTGCCAGCAGCTTTTCCTACGAGCAGTACTTC.

Concerning this clone: One junction end does not reproduce the germline sequence, and a read error may be involved. V is TRBV19 and J is TRBJ1-2; the match to TRBD1 covers 7 bases. Germline V lookup: CDR1 LNHDA, CDR2 SQIVND (reference sequence). This CDR3 contains 14 residues. The CDR3 sequence is CANSPQTGRYGYTF. CDR3 coding DNA: TGTGCCAATAGTCCTCAGACAGGGAGATATGGCTACACCTTC.

This clone was seen a handful of times. V and J are TRBV5-1 and TRBJ2-7; TRBD2 matches at 13 bases. The germline V gene has CDR1 SGHRS and CDR2 YFSETQ. Trimming removed 3 bases from V and 5 bases from J; junction bases left unmatched: 5. This CDR3 is built from 15 residues. CDR3 nucleotides: TGCGCCAGCAGCTGGACTAGCGGGAGTAGGGACGAGCAGTACTTC. Translated: CASSWTSGSRDEQYF.